A single sample gave rise to the 16 T cell receptor beta chains below, sequenced in a study of CXCR3-negative and CXCR3-positive naive CD8 T cells. Study-level results: Researchers report that CXCR3-positive naive cells carry more hydrophobic TRB CDR3s than CXCR3-negative naive cells.

The TRB libraries of cDNA were built by UMI-labeled 5' RACE. TCRdb reprocessed the 5' RACE reads and stores each CDR3 protein as one record, lacking DNA. This table lists approximately 100,000 distinct CDR3 sequences. The antigens of these receptors remain unknown. The sequencing input was naive CXCR3+ CD8+ T cells from blood. Subset reported: CD45RO-CCR7+CD27+CD95- naive CD8+ T cells expressing CXCR3 (TNR3+). Receptors were obtained from a human donor in good health. Some clones in this sample may be carry-over from other donors' samples.

The chain combines TRBV4-3 with TRBJ2-2; TCRdb reports TRBD2, a call that lacks DNA to check it against. The CDR3 contains 17 residues. Germline V gene lookup returns CDR1 LGHNA and CDR2 YSLEER. The chain's CDR3 is CASSQDQGGIPAGELFF.

V is TRBV15 and J is TRBJ2-1. The CDR3 length is 14 residues. The germline CDR1 and CDR2 sequences are LNHNV and YYDKDF (reference sequence). The CDR3 loop is CATSRETFHNEQFF.

The chain combines TRBV15 with TRBJ1-2. Germline CDR1 and CDR2: LNHNV and YYDKDF (reference sequence). CDR3 length: 14 amino acids. The chain's CDR3 is CATSRTLVHYGYTF. Using reference TRBV15 and TRBJ1-2 for the parts outside the CDR3, the full variable domain is DAMVIQNPRYQVTQFGKPVTLSCSQTLNHNVMYWYQQKSSQAPKLLFHYYDKDFNNEADTPDNFQSRRPNTSFCFLDIRSPGLGDTAMYLCATSRTLVHYGYTFGSGTRLTVV.

The rearrangement links TRBV20-1 to TRBJ2-5; TCRdb's D gene call, TRBD1, goes unchecked for lack of DNA. Germline V gives CDR1 DFQATT, CDR2 SNEGSKA (reference sequence). This CDR3 has 13 amino acids. This CDR3 is CSARRAGEETQYF.

CDR3 protein: CASSQEGYTQYF. The chain employs TRBV7-9 and TRBJ2-3; no DNA is available, so the TRBD1 call from TCRdb remains unchecked. The V gene's germline CDR1 is SEHNR and CDR2 FQNEAQ (reference sequence). This CDR3 spans 12 amino acids.

V usage is TRBV7-9 and J usage is TRBJ2-1. Germline-derived CDR1 and CDR2 are SEHNR and FQNEAQ (reference sequence). CDR3 size: 15 residues. The CDR3 loop is CAGTVIDLSYNEQFF.

CDR3 in amino acids: CASSWVGYNSPLHF. This chain links TRBV12-3 or TRBV12-4 with TRBJ1-6. The CDR3 is 14 amino acids.

This rearrangement joins TRBV28 to TRBJ2-7. This CDR3 spans 13 amino acids. CDR1 is MDHEN and CDR2 is SYDVKM in the germline V gene. CDR3 region: CASSFDQSYEQYF.

The V and J genes are TRBV19 and TRBJ2-7. Germline loops: CDR1 LNHDA, CDR2 SQIVND (reference sequence). This CDR3 has 13 amino acids. CDR3 region: CASSISFWNEQYF.

The chain links TRBV18 to TRBJ2-4; the D call from TCRdb, TRBD1, cannot be confirmed without DNA. Germline loops: CDR1 KGHSH, CDR2 LQKENI. CDR3 size: 15 residues. The CDR3 region is CASSPPGTVVNIQYF.

The rearrangement joins TRBV28 to TRBJ2-1; TCRdb names TRBD1, which stays unverified in the absence of DNA. CDR1 and CDR2 (germline): MDHEN, SYDVKM. The CDR3 loop spans 14 amino acids. Here the CDR3 reads CASSAGFLGNEQFF.

The rearrangement links TRBV4-3 to TRBJ2-5. Per the germline V gene, CDR1 is LGHNA and CDR2 is YSLEER. The CDR3 is 15 amino acids. CDR3 sequence reads: CASSQDSGYQETQYF.

This chain connects TRBV19 to TRBJ2-3; TCRdb lists TRBD1, though no DNA is available to test this call. From germline, CDR1 is LNHDA and CDR2 SQIVND (reference sequence). The CDR3 totals 16 residues. The CDR3 region is CASSVAGTGLLDTQYF. Full variable domain (outside the CDR3, taken from reference TRBV19 and TRBJ2-3): DGGITQSPKYLFRKEGQNVTLSCEQNLNHDAMYWYRQDPGQGLRLIYYSQIVNDFQKGDIAEGYSVSREKKESFPLTVTSAQKNPTAFYLCASSVAGTGLLDTQYFGPGTRLTVL.

This rearrangement joins TRBV14 to TRBJ2-1; TCRdb reports TRBD2, a call that lacks DNA to check it against. The CDR3 sequence is 17 residues long. CDR1 SGHDN and CDR2 FVKESK come from the germline V gene. The CDR3 spells CASSQDLGLAYPDEQFF.

The rearrangement uses TRBV6-5 and TRBJ2-1; TCRdb selects TRBD1, and the lack of DNA leaves this call unchecked. This CDR3 comprises 15 residues. Germline CDR1 MNHEY, CDR2 SVGAGI. The CDR3 region is CASSYWRDTYNEQFF.

The chain employs TRBV23-1 and TRBJ2-3; TCRdb's D call, TRBD1, is unchecked because there is no DNA. TRBV23-1 is designated an ORF whose function remains uncertain. The CDR3 runs 18 residues. Here the CDR3 reads CASSQSLRDRTSTDTQYF.